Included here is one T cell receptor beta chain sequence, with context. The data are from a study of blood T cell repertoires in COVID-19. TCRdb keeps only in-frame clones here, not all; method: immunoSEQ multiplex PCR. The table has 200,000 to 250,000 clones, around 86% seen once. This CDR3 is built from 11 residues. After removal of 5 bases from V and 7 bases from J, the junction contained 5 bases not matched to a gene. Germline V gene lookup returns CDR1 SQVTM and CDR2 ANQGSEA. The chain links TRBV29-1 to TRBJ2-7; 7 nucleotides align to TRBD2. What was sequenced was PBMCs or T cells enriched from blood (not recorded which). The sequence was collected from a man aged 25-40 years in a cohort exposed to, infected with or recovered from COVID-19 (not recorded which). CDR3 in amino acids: CSVWEGGEQYF. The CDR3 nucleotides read TGCAGCGTTTGGGAGGGCGGGGAGCAGTACTTC.